This entry lists 17 T cell receptor beta chains sequenced from one sample in a study of regulatory T cells in long-lasting Graves disease. This sample's time point: newly diagnosed GD, antithyroid drugs for less than 3 months. With RNA extracted from PBMCs as input, the TCR library was made. Combining iRepertoire HTBI primers with Arm-PCR of CDR3 regions, the authors built TCR beta libraries. MiXCR, run by TCRdb on the multiplex PCR reads, gives a single entry per CDR3 protein. The sample has some 450,000 distinct CDR3 sequences; roughly 17% are singletons. These data also featured in a second study, about T cells in Graves' hyperthyroidism and ophthalmopathy.

Material: peripheral blood mononuclear cells (PBMCs), obtained at new diagnosis, from a patient treated with antithyroid drugs. These receptors originate from a woman in her twenties or thirties with Graves disease.

The sample holds many counts of this clonotype. The chain has TRBV28 and TRBJ2-7; D unresolved. Germline V gene data show CDR1 as MDHEN and CDR2 as SYDVKM. V was trimmed by 3 bases and J by 0 bases, leaving 6 bases between them. This CDR3 is built from 13 residues. CDR3 residues: CASSFSSSYEQYF. The CDR3 nucleotides are TGTGCCAGCAGTTTTTCGAGCTCCTACGAGCAGTACTTC.

This sequence joins TRBV6-2 or TRBV6-3 and TRBJ2-7, with TRBD1 matching over 7 bases. The V segment lost 6 bases and the J segment 0 bases; nucleotides outside the gene matches: 5. CDR1 and CDR2 (germline): MNHEY, SVGEGT. The CDR3 sequence is 14 residues long. CDR3 amino acids: CASSGQARSYEQYF. The CDR3, as DNA: TGTGCCAGCAGCGGACAGGCACGCTCCTACGAGCAGTACTTC.

The chain links TRBV20-1 to TRBJ2-7; no reliable D call. The CDR3 is 13 amino acids. Trimming removed 6 bases from V and 4 bases from J, with 16 bases in between. The V gene's germline CDR1 is DFQATT and CDR2 SNEGSKA (reference sequence). The CDR3: CSALLDGGYEQYF. In nucleotides, the CDR3 is TGCAGTGCCCTCTTAGATGGCGGTTACGAGCAGTACTTC.

Ten or more counts support this clonotype. The J gene is TRBJ1-1, the V gene TRBV30; perhaps TRBD1 as D (5 bases). Germline CDR1 is GTSNPN and CDR2 is SVGIG (reference sequence). V was trimmed by 3 bases and J by 0 bases, leaving 14 bases between them. The CDR3 runs to 15 residues. CDR3 loop: CAWRPGGIMNTEAFF. CDR3 DNA sequence: TGTGCCTGGAGGCCCGGGGGTATCATGAACACTGAAGCTTTCTTT.

This clonotype was seen many times. The V call is TRBV6-1, the J call TRBJ2-3; TRBD2 aligns across 7 bases. The CDR3 contains 18 residues. J gave up 6 bases and V 7 bases, and 22 bases lay outside the gene matches. Germline V lookup: CDR1 MNHNS, CDR2 SASEGT. The CDR3 DNA is TGTGCCAGCACTCCATTCGGACTAGACCGACAAGGTTGGGATACGCAGTATTTT. Protein: CASTPFGLDRQGWDTQYF.

The CDR3 spells CAWSITGGSNIQYF. The DNA for the CDR3 is TGTGCCTGGAGCATTACAGGGGGTAGTAACATTCAGTACTTC. The rearrangement joins TRBV30 to TRBJ2-4; 8 bases fit TRBD1. Germline-derived CDR1 and CDR2 are GTSNPN and SVGIG (reference sequence). This CDR3 has 14 amino acids. J was trimmed by 7 bases and V by 3 bases; bases with no gene match: 8.

This clonotype was observed at least ten times. This chain uses TRBV30 with TRBJ1-3; D gene ambiguous. The V and J ends lost 0 bases and 2 bases respectively, with 11 bases between them. Looked up from germline, CDR1 is GTSNPN and CDR2 is SVGIG (reference sequence). The CDR3 has 15 amino acids. This CDR3 is CAWSVPGVTGNTIYF. CDR3 nucleotide sequence: TGTGCCTGGAGTGTACCCGGGGTGACTGGAAACACCATATATTTT.

This clonotype appeared a few times. This sequence joins TRBV20-1 and TRBJ2-2; possible D gene TRBD1, 6 bases. V shed 3 bases and J shed 4 bases, with 12 bases lying between them. Germline V gene lookup returns CDR1 DFQATT and CDR2 SNEGSKA (reference sequence). This CDR3 is 14 amino acids long. CDR3 protein: CSASPRGLTGELFF. CDR3 sequence (DNA): TGCAGTGCTAGTCCCAGGGGCCTCACCGGGGAGCTGTTTTTT.

Of note for this clonotype: It is likely a read error: a sequence one base away is far more abundant. The CDR3 reads CAISYTGGSYEQYF. CDR3 DNA sequence: TGTGCCATCAGTTACACCGGGGGGTCCTACGAGCAGTACTTC. This chain connects TRBV10-3 to TRBJ2-7; 7 bases align to TRBD2. Per germline, CDR1 ENHRY and CDR2 SYGVKD. Trimming removed 5 bases from V and 1 base from J; junction bases left unmatched: 5. The CDR3 has 14 amino acids.

The V and J genes are TRBV11-2 and TRBJ1-2; D unclear. The CDR3 covers 14 residues. The germline gives CDR1 SGHAT, CDR2 FQNNGV. The germline V and J ends were trimmed by 5 bases and 4 bases, with 14 bases remaining between them. The CDR3 region has the DNA TGTGCCAGCAGCGACCTAGTTCAGTCCTATGGCTACACCTTC. Protein product: CASSDLVQSYGYTF.

This clonotype was counted at least ten times. V gene TRBV6-1 combines with J gene TRBJ2-3; 8 nucleotides agree with TRBD1. V lost 8 bases to trimming and J lost 5 bases; unmatched junction nucleotides: 9. The CDR3 consists of 14 residues. Germline loops: CDR1 MNHNS, CDR2 SASEGT. This CDR3 reads CASLSRGRGDTQYF. The CDR3 DNA follows: TGTGCCAGCCTCTCCAGGGGGCGCGGAGATACGCAGTATTTT.

This clonotype was found many times. This chain connects TRBV4-1 to TRBJ2-3; TRBD2 aligns across 8 bases. Trimming cost V 4 bases and J 3 bases; bases outside gene matches: 21. Germline CDR1 is MGHRA and CDR2 is YSYEKL. The CDR3 has 20 amino acids. Here the CDR3 DNA reads TGCGCCAGCAGCCGATCCCCCTCGGGACGGAGCGGGAGCGGGACAGATACGCAGTATTTT. Residues: CASSRSPSGRSGSGTDTQYF.

This clonotype was counted many times. This chain uses TRBV6-2 or TRBV6-3 with TRBJ2-5; 10 nucleotides agree with TRBD2. The CDR3 covers 16 residues. Germline assignment: CDR1 MNHEY and CDR2 SVGEGT. V trimming: 2 bases; J trimming: 4 bases; junction bases outside the gene matches: 7. This chain's CDR3 is CASSYRLAGAVETQYF. CDR3 coding DNA: TGTGCCAGCAGTTACCGCCTAGCGGGAGCGGTAGAGACCCAGTACTTC.

This clonotype turned up a few times. This sequence joins TRBV5-1 and TRBJ2-3; TRBD2 agrees at 8 bases. The J segment lost 1 base and the V segment lost 4 bases, leaving 2 bases of the junction unmatched. Looked up from germline, CDR1 is SGHRS and CDR2 is YFSETQ. There are 14 residues in the CDR3. The DNA of the CDR3 is TGCGCCAGCAGCCCACTAGCGGGCACAGATACGCAGTATTTT. Protein: CASSPLAGTDTQYF.

The table lists this clonotype with a few counts. The rearrangement uses TRBV19 and TRBJ2-3; 9 positions agree with TRBD2. The V and J ends lost 5 bases and 4 bases, in that order; junction bases with no gene match: 19. Germline values: CDR1 LNHDA, CDR2 SQIVND (reference sequence). The CDR3 contains 19 residues. CDR3 sequence: CASSRTQGFAGGPADTQYF. CDR3 bases: TGTGCCAGTAGTCGCACGCAGGGGTTCGCGGGAGGGCCGGCAGATACGCAGTATTTT.

V and J are TRBV4-3 and TRBJ2-2; the D is unclear. The CDR3 contains 13 residues. Germline CDR1 and CDR2: LGHNA and YSLEER. The V end lost 3 bases, the J end lost 9 bases, and 11 bases lay between the germline ends. The DNA of the CDR3 is TGCGCCAGCAGCCAGGAAGGCTGGCGGGAGCTGTTTTTT. This translates into CASSQEGWRELFF.

CDR3 coding DNA: TGTGCCAGCAGCTTAATGATGGCGAAGAACACTGAAGCTTTCTTT. It is translated as CASSLMMAKNTEAFF. The genes are TRBV7-9 and TRBJ1-1, with D uncertain. The CDR3 extends over 15 amino acids. Per the germline V gene, CDR1 is SEHNR and CDR2 is FQNEAQ (reference sequence). Deletions cut 2 bases from V and 1 base from J, with 11 bases between.